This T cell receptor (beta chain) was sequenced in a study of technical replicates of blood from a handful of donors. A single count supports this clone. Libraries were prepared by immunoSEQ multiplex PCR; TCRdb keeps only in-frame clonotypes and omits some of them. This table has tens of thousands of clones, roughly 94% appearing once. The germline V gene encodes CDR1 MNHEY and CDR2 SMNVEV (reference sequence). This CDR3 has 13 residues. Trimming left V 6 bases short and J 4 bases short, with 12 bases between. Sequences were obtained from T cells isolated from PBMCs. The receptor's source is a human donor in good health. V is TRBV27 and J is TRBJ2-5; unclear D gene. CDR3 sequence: CASSPLPAETQYF. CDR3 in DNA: TGTGCCAGCAGCCCACTACCGGCAGAGACCCAGTACTTC.